This T cell receptor (beta chain) was sequenced for a study of blood T cell repertoires in COVID-19. As for the study in general: Sites across the United States, Italy and Spain contributed samples from acute and convalescent COVID-19. T cells, B-cell-depleted T cells, or PBMCs provided the cDNA or gDNA that served as material.

Original analysis: Quantification of nucleated cells was approximated via reference gene primer amplification. The data were produced by immunoSEQ multiplex PCR, yet TCRdb's version contains in-frame clones alone and is incomplete. Clone size and V and J calls were adopted from that table, with D and trimming inferred from the DNA. This sample yields about 150,000 clones, of which about 83% are seen a single time; less than 3% belongs to the top ten. Enrollment of patients from Seattle took place during active infection, with longitudinal follow-up. Germline-derived CDR1 and CDR2 are MDHEN and SYDVKM. V was pared by 4 bases and J by 7 bases, with 16 bases between. The CDR3 has 15 residues.

This rearrangement joins TRBV28 to TRBJ2-2; D is perhaps TRBD1 (5 bases). The source is a woman of 80 years or more with COVID-19, enrolled during active disease. The sample taken for sequencing was peripheral blood. CDR3: CASSSRAELIGELFF. The CDR3 coding sequence is TGTGCCAGCAGTTCCAGGGCCGAGCTTATCGGGGAGCTGTTTTTT.